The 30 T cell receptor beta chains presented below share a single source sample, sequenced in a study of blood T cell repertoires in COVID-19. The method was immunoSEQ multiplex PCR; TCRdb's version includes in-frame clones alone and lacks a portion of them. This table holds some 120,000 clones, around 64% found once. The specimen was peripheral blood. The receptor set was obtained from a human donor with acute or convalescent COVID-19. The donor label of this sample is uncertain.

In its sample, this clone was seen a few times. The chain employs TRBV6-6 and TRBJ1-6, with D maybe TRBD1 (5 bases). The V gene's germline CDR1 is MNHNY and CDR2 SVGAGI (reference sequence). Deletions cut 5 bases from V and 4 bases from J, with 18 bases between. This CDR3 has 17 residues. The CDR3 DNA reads TGTGCCAGCAGTCCTCTGGCCGGAGGGGTTTATAATTCACCCCTCCACTTT. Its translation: CASSPLAGGVYNSPLHF.

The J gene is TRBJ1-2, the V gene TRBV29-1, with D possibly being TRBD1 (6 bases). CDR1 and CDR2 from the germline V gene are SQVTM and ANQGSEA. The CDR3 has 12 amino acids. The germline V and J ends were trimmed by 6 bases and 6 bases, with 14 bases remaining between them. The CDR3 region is CSVTGTIDGYTF. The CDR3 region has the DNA TGCAGCGTAACCGGGACAATCGATGGCTACACCTTC. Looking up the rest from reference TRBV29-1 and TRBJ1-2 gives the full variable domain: SAVISQKPSRDICQRGTSLTIQCQVDSQVTMMFWYRQQPGQSLTLIATANQGSEATYESGFVIDKFPISRPNLTFSTLTVSNMSPEDSSIYLCSVTGTIDGYTFGSGTRLTVV.

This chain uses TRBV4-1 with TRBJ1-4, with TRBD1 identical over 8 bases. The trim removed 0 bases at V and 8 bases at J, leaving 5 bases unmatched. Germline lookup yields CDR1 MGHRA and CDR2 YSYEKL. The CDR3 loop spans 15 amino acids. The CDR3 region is CASSQDAGGWEKLFF. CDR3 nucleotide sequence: TGCGCCAGCAGCCAAGATGCAGGGGGCTGGGAAAAACTGTTTTTT.

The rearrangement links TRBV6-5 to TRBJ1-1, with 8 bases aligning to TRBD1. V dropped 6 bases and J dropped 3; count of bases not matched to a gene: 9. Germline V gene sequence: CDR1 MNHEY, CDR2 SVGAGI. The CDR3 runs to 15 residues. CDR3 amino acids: CASRSRDRRYTEAFF. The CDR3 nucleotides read TGTGCCAGCAGAAGCCGGGACAGGAGATACACTGAAGCTTTCTTT.

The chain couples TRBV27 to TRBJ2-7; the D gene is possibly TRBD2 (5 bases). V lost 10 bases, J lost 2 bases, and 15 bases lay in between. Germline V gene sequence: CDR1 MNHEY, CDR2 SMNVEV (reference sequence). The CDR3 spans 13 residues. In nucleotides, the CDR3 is TGTGCCACCACCTCCGGGGTGCCCTACGAGCAGTACGTC. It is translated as CATTSGVPYEQYV.

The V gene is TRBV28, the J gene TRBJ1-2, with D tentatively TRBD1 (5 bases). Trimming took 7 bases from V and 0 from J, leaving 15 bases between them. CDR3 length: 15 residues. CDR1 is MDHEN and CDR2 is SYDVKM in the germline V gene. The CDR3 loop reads CASTLGGPSNYGYTF. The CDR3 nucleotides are TGTGCCAGCACCCTCGGGGGACCTTCTAACTATGGCTACACCTTC.

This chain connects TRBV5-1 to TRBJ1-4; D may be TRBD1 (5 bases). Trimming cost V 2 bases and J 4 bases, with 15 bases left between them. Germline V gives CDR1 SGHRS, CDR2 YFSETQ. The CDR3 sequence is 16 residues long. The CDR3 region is CASSFLGWGDNEKLFF. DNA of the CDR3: TGCGCCAGCAGCTTCCTTGGTTGGGGGGATAATGAAAAACTGTTTTTT.

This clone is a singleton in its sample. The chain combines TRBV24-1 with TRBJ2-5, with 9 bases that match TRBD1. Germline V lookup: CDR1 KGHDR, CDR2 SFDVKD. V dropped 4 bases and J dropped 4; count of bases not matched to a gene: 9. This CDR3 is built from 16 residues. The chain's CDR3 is CATSDAQTGGGETQYF. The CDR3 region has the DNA TGTGCCACCAGTGACGCTCAGACAGGGGGGGGAGAGACCCAGTACTTC.

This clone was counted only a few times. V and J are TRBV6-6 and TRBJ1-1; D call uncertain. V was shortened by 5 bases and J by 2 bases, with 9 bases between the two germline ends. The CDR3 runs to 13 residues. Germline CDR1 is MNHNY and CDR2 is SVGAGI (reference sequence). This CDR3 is CASSLAFNTEAFF. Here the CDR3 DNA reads TGTGCCAGCAGTCTAGCGTTTAACACTGAAGCTTTCTTT.

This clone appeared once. The CDR3: CASSDGPHTDTQYF. The CDR3 nucleotides read TGTGCCAGCAGCGATGGGCCTCACACAGATACGCAGTATTTT. The genes are TRBV7-2 and TRBJ2-3; D remains unclear. CDR1 and CDR2 from the germline V gene are SGHTA and FQGNSA. The germline V and J ends were trimmed by 5 bases and 2 bases, with 11 bases remaining between them. The CDR3 is 14 residues long.

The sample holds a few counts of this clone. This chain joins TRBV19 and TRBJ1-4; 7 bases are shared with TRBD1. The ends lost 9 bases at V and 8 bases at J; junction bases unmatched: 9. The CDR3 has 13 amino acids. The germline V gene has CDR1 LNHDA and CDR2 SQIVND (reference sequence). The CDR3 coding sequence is TGTGCCAGCGAAAGACAGGGAAGCGAAAAACTGTTTTTT. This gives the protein CASERQGSEKLFF.

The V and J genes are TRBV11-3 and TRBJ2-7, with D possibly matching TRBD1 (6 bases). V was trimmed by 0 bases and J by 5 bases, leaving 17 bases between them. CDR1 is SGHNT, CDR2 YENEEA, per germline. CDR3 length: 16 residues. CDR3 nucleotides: TGTGCCAGCAGCTTAGATATCAGGCAGGGGATACACGAGCAGTACGTC. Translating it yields CASSLDIRQGIHEQYV.

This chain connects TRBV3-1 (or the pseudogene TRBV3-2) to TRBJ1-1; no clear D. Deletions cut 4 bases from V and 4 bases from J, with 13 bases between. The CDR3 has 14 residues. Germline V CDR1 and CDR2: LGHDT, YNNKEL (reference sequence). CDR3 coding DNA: TGTGCCAGCAGCCGGGCCGGTTCGGTCACTGAAGCTTTCTTT. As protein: CASSRAGSVTEAFF.

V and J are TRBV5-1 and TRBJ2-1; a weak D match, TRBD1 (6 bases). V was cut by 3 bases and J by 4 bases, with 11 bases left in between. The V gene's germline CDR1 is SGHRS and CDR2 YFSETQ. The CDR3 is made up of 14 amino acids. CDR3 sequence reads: CASSYQTGYNEQFF. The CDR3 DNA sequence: TGCGCCAGCAGCTATCAAACAGGGTACAATGAGCAGTTCTTC.

CDR3 sequence (DNA): TGTGCCAGCAGGGGACAGGGACGTGCAAACACCATATATTTT. The encoded protein is CASRGQGRANTIYF. The V and J genes are TRBV7-2 and TRBJ1-3, with 9 bases that match TRBD1. With 6 bases clipped from V and 6 bases from J, the junction kept 6 bases outside the gene matches. Germline CDR1 reads SGHTA; CDR2 reads FQGNSA. The CDR3 runs 14 residues.

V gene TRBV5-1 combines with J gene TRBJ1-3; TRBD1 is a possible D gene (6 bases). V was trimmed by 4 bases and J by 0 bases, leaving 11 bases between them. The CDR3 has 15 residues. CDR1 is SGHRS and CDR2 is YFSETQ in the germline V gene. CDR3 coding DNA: TGCGCCAGCAGCCCGACAGGAAACTCTGGAAACACCATATATTTT. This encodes CASSPTGNSGNTIYF.

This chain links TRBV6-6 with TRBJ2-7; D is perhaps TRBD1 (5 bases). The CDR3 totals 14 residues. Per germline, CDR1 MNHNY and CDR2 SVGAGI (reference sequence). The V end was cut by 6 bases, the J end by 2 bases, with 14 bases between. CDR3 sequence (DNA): TGTGCCAGCAGCTTACAAAGGGGAACCTACGAGCAGTACGTC. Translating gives CASSLQRGTYEQYV.

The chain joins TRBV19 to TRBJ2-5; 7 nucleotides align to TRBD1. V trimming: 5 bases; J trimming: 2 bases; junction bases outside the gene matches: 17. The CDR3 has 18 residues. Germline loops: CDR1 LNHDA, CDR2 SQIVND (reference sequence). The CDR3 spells CASSYIPIDRAGQETQYF. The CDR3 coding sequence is TGTGCCAGTAGTTATATCCCGATCGACAGGGCCGGGCAAGAGACCCAGTACTTC.

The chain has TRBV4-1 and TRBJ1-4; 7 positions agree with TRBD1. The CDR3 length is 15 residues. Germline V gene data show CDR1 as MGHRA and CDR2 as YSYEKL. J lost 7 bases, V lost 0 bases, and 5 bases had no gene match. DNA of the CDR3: TGCGCCAGCAGCCAAGATGACAGGGCAACTGAAAAACTGTTTTTT. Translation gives CASSQDDRATEKLFF.

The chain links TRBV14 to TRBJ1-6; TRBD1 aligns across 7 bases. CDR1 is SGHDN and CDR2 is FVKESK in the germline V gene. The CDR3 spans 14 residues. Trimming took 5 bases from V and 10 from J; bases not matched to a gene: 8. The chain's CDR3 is CASSGQVPKSPLHF. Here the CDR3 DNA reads TGTGCCAGCAGCGGACAGGTCCCCAAATCACCCCTCCACTTT.

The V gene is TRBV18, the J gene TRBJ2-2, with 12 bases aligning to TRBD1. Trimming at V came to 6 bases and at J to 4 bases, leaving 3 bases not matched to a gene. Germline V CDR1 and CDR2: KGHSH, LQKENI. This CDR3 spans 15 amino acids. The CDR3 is CASSRDRGLTGELFF. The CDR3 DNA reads TGTGCCAGCTCCCGGGACAGGGGGCTCACCGGGGAGCTGTTTTTT.

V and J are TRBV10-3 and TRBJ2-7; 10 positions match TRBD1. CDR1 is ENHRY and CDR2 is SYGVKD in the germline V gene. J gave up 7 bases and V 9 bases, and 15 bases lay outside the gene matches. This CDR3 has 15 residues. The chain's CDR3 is CAINDRDRGSGEQYF. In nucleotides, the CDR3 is TGTGCCATAAACGACCGGGACAGGGGATCGGGGGAGCAGTACTTC.

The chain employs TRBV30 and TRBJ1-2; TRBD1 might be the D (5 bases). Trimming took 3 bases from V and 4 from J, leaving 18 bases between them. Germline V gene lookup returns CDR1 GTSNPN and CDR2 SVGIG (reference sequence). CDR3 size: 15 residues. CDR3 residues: CAWSQGGGGGYGYTF. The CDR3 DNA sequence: TGTGCCTGGAGCCAAGGCGGGGGGGGAGGCTATGGCTACACCTTC.

The DNA of the CDR3 is TGTGCCAGCAGTTTATGGGCCTCGAACACTGAAGCTTTCTTT. As protein: CASSLWASNTEAFF. The chain is built from TRBV28 and TRBJ1-1; D gene uncertain. The CDR3 covers 14 residues. CDR1 is MDHEN and CDR2 is SYDVKM in the germline V gene. V gave up 0 bases and J gave up 1 base, with 6 bases separating them. Full variable domain (rest looked up from reference TRBV28 and TRBJ1-1): DVKVTQSSRYLVKRTGEKVFLECVQDMDHENMFWYRQDPGLGLRLIYFSYDVKMKEKGDIPEGYSVSREKKERFSLILESASTNQTSMYLCASSLWASNTEAFFGQGTRLTVV.

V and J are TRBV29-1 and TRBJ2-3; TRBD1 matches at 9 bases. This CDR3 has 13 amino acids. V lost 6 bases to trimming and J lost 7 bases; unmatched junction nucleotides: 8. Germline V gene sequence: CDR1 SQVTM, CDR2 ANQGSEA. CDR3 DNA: TGCAGCGTCCCGGGACAGGGACGGTATACGCAGTATTTT. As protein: CSVPGQGRYTQYF.

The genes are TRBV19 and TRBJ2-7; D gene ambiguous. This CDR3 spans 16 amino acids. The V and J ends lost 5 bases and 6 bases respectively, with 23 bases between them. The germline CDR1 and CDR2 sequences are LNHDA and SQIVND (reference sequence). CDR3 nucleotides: TGTGCCAGTAGTGTAACCCCAGGTCATTCCTCTCTCGAGCAGTACTTC. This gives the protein CASSVTPGHSSLEQYF. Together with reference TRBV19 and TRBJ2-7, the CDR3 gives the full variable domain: DGGITQSPKYLFRKEGQNVTLSCEQNLNHDAMYWYRQDPGQGLRLIYYSQIVNDFQKGDIAEGYSVSREKKESFPLTVTSAQKNPTAFYLCASSVTPGHSSLEQYFGPGTRLTVT.

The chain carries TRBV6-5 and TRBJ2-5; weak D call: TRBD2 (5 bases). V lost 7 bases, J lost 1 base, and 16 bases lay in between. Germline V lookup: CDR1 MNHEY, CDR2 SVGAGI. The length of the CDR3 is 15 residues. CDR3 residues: CASTRGRTLQETQYF. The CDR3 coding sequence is TGTGCCAGCACTCGGGGTCGTACACTCCAAGAGACCCAGTACTTC.

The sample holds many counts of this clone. CDR3 region: CASSSRSGWGYTF. Written as DNA, the CDR3 is TGTGCCAGCAGTTCAAGGTCAGGATGGGGCTACACCTTC. The genes are TRBV6-5 and TRBJ1-2; D is ambiguous. The germline V and J ends were trimmed by 4 bases and 8 bases, with 14 bases remaining between them. Germline CDR1 reads MNHEY; CDR2 reads SVGAGI. The CDR3 length is 13 residues.

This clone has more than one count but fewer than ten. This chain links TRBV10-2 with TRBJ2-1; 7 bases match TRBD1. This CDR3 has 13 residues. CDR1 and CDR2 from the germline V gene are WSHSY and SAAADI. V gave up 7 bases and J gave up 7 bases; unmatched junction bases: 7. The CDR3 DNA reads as TGCGCCAGCACAACAGGGGTTCGGAATGAGCAGTTCTTC. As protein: CASTTGVRNEQFF.

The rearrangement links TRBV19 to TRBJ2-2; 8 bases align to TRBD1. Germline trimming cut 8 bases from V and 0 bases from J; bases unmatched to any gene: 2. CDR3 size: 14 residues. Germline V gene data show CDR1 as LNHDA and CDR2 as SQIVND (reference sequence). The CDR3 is CASYRGSNTGELFF. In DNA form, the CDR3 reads TGTGCCAGTTACAGGGGGTCGAACACCGGGGAGCTGTTTTTT.